These 12 T cell receptor beta chains share one sample of origin, sequenced in a study of T cell repertoires in cytomegalovirus infection (dated by TCRdb to about 2019). The sample's treatment or condition, from its label and the paper: in vitro stimulation with specific CMV peptide epitopes to enrich CMV-specific T cells. No antigens are known for them. Sequencing instrument: Illumina HiSeq 1500. TCRdb reanalyzed the raw reads on its own, using fastp at Q25 for trimming and MiXCR for clone calling, and kept in-frame beta chains. For every CDR3 protein sequence, its rows merge into one entry that carries the most common genes and DNA. Within this sample are about 330,000 distinct CDR3 sequences, with 34% of them counted one time only. 13% of the sample goes to the ten largest clones. Sequenced here: cultured PBMCs, sampled from culture after CMV antigen stimulation. All receptors derive from a human donor in good health (CMV status not recorded). Some clones in this sample may be carry-over from other donors' samples.

This CDR3 is CASSLGAFEAFF. CDR3 bases: TGTGCCAGCAGCTTAGGGGCGTTCGAAGCTTTCTTT. The chain has TRBV11-2 and TRBJ1-1, with D uncertain. Trimming took 1 base from V and 8 from J, leaving 8 bases between them. The CDR3 is made up of 12 amino acids. The germline CDR1 and CDR2 sequences are SGHAT and FQNNGV.

The chain has TRBV20-1 and TRBJ2-3; 14 nucleotides align to TRBD2. The V gene end was trimmed by 5 bases and the J gene end by 3 bases; junction bases not matched to a gene: 4. This CDR3 region has 15 residues. Germline V CDR1 and CDR2: DFQATT, SNEGSKA (reference sequence). CDR3 region: CSAGGLAGATDTQYF. CDR3 bases: TGCAGTGCTGGGGGACTAGCGGGAGCTACAGATACGCAGTATTTT.

This clonotype was counted a few times. The chain has TRBV11-2 and TRBJ2-1; 11 positions agree with TRBD2. V was clipped by 6 bases and J by 5 bases; unmatched bases: 6. This CDR3 spans 15 amino acids. Germline values: CDR1 SGHAT, CDR2 FQNNGV. As DNA, the CDR3 is TGTGCCAGCAGAACAACGGGACTAGCGGACAATGAGCAGTTCTTC. It yields the protein CASRTTGLADNEQFF.

This clonotype was detected only once. The chain links TRBV7-4 to TRBJ2-7, with D maybe TRBD2 (5 bases). Germline CDR1 SGHVT, CDR2 SQSDAQ. This CDR3 spans 15 amino acids. The V gene lost 4 bases and the J gene lost 5 bases, with 18 bases spanning the gap. For the CDR3, the DNA is TGTGCCAGCAGCTCGCAAAAGAGAGGGTTCCACGAGCAGTACTTC. Amino acids: CASSSQKRGFHEQYF.

The rearrangement links TRBV20-1 to TRBJ2-7; tentatively, D is TRBD1 or TRBD2 (5 bases each). This CDR3 has 13 amino acids. V dropped 7 bases and J dropped 6 bases, with 19 bases sitting between them. The germline CDR1 and CDR2 sequences are DFQATT and SNEGSKA (reference sequence). The CDR3 protein is CSVRVPGTGEQYV. Written as DNA, the CDR3 is TGCAGTGTTCGGGTACCCGGGACCGGCGAGCAGTACGTC.

This clonotype was seen more than once but under ten times. The chain couples TRBV7-6 to TRBJ2-1, with 8 nucleotides matching TRBD2. V gave up 4 bases and J gave up 4 bases; unmatched junction bases: 12. CDR3 length equals 17 residues. Germline V gene lookup returns CDR1 SGHVS and CDR2 FNYEAQ. The CDR3 nucleotides read TGTGCCAGCAGCTCTAGTGGTGGTAGCGGGGCTTACAATGAGCAGTTCTTC. It is translated as CASSSSGGSGAYNEQFF. The full variable domain, completed using reference TRBV7-6 and TRBJ2-1, is GAGVSQSPRYKVTKRGQDVALRCDPISGHVSLYWYRQALGQGPEFLTYFNYEAQQDKSGLPNDRFSAERPEGSISTLTIQRTEQRDSAMYRCASSSSGGSGAYNEQFFGPGTRLTVL.

CDR3 protein: CASSLVATSNTGELFF. The CDR3 bases are TGTGCCAGCAGCTTAGTGGCCACTTCGAACACCGGGGAGCTGTTTTTT. The chain couples TRBV7-2 to TRBJ2-2; D is unclear. V was pared by 1 base and J by 0 bases, with 9 bases between. Germline CDR1 and CDR2: SGHTA and FQGNSA. The CDR3 contains 16 residues.

The chain recombines TRBV6-8 with TRBJ1-3; TRBD1 matches 7 bases. The germline V gene has CDR1 MNHGY and CDR2 SAAAGT. The CDR3 consists of 15 residues. V shed 7 bases and J 3 bases; nucleotides not matched to a gene: 9. This CDR3 is CASTQNRGGGNTIYF. CDR3 in DNA: TGTGCCAGCACCCAAAACAGGGGCGGTGGAAACACCATATATTTT.

This chain uses TRBV7-8 with TRBJ2-1; 11 bases fit TRBD2. The CDR3 runs to 15 residues. V lost 5 bases, J lost 6 bases, and 6 bases stayed unmatched. The germline CDR1 and CDR2 sequences are SGHVS and FQNEAQ. The CDR3 bases are TGTGCCAGCAGCATACTAGCGGGGGTAATCAATGAGCAGTTCTTC. Translated: CASSILAGVINEQFF. Looking up the rest from reference TRBV7-8 and TRBJ2-1 gives the full variable domain: GAGVSQSPRYKVAKRGQDVALRCDPISGHVSLFWYQQALGQGPEFLTYFQNEAQLDKSGLPSDRFFAERPEGSVSTLKIQRTQQEDSAVYLCASSILAGVINEQFFGPGTRLTVL.

This clonotype has more than one count but fewer than ten. J is TRBJ2-1 and V is TRBV9; 8 bases line up with TRBD2. The V gene end was trimmed by 2 bases and the J gene end by 5 bases; junction bases not matched to a gene: 3. CDR1 is SGDLS, CDR2 YYNGEE, per germline. This CDR3 has 14 amino acids. The CDR3 reads CASSVGTSNNEQFF. DNA of the CDR3: TGTGCCAGCAGCGTTGGGACTAGTAACAATGAGCAGTTCTTC.

The sample holds a few counts of this clonotype. The chain recombines TRBV7-9 with TRBJ2-7; 12 bases line up with TRBD2. The ends lost 4 bases at V and 2 bases at J; junction bases unmatched: 15. The CDR3 extends over 19 amino acids. Germline V gene lookup returns CDR1 SEHNR and CDR2 FQNEAQ (reference sequence). The CDR3 here is CASSSPPRTSGIMAYEQYF. Here the CDR3 DNA reads TGTGCCAGCAGCTCACCCCCGCGGACTAGCGGGATAATGGCCTACGAGCAGTACTTC. Drawing the rest from reference TRBV7-9 and TRBJ2-7, the complete variable domain is DTGVSQNPRHKITKRGQNVTFRCDPISEHNRLYWYRQTLGQGPEFLTYFQNEAQLEKSRLLSDRFSAERPKGSFSTLEIQRTEQGDSAMYLCASSSPPRTSGIMAYEQYFGPGTRLTVT.

This clonotype showed up just a few times. This chain joins TRBV7-4 and TRBJ1-2; possible D gene TRBD1, 6 bases. Trimming removed 5 bases from V and 2 bases from J, with 12 bases in between. CDR1 is SGHVT, CDR2 SQSDAQ, per germline. CDR3 length: 14 residues. Written as DNA, the CDR3 is TGTGCCAGCAGCGCGGGGGACAAAAACTATGGCTACACCTTC. Translated: CASSAGDKNYGYTF.